The 30 T cell receptor beta chains given below trace back to one sample, sequenced in a study of blood T cells in healthy people across ages. It was with a sample-barcoded 5' primer and a J-beta primer mix that a second PCR of roughly 7 to 12 cycles was run. TCRdb re-analysed the 5' RACE reads in MiXCR, keeping a single row per CDR3 protein. The sample contains around 1.5 million distinct CDR3 sequences, roughly 64% of which appear only once. Sequencing used blood. Receptors originate from a man aged 18 to 30 in good health.

The rearrangement joins TRBV30 to TRBJ2-5, with D possibly being TRBD2 (6 bases). The last part of the DNA fits TRBJ2-7 better; the J call may be wrong. The length of the CDR3 is 13 residues. CDR1 is GTSNPN, CDR2 SVGIG, per germline (reference sequence). DNA of the CDR3: TGTGCCTCCGGGACTCTCGAGTTCTACGAGCAGTACTTC. This translates into CASGTLEFYEQYF.

J is TRBJ2-4 and V is TRBV20-1; 7 nucleotides agree with TRBD2. Germline V gene sequence: CDR1 DFQATT, CDR2 SNEGSKA (reference sequence). After removal of 0 bases from V and 13 bases from J, the junction contained 3 bases not matched to a gene. The CDR3 totals 11 residues. CDR3 protein: CSARDAGEQYF. The CDR3 nucleotides read TGCAGTGCTAGAGATGCGGGAGAGCAGTACTTC.

This clonotype was recorded once. V gene TRBV4-1 combines with J gene TRBJ2-7, with TRBD1 identical over 8 bases. The J call is in doubt because the DNA end fits TRBJ2-5 better. The CDR3 totals 15 residues. Germline CDR1 reads MGHRA; CDR2 reads YSYEKL. CDR3 DNA: TGCGCCAGCAGCCAAAACAGGGGGACCGGAGAGACCCAGTACTTC. It is translated as CASSQNRGTGETQYF.

The chain uses TRBV5-1 and TRBJ2-3; D uncertain. The CDR3 runs 16 residues. The germline CDR1 and CDR2 sequences are SGHRS and YFSETQ. Trimming left V 4 bases short and J 4 bases short, with 19 bases between. CDR3 protein: CASSARFASPSDTQYF. CDR3 DNA sequence: TGCGCCAGCAGCGCACGATTCGCCTCCCCGTCAGATACGCAGTATTTT. Variable domain in full (rest from reference TRBV5-1 and TRBJ2-3): KAGVTQTPRYLIKTRGQQVTLSCSPISGHRSVSWYQQTPGQGLQFLFEYFSETQRNKGNFPGRFSGRQFSNSRSEMNVSTLELGDSALYLCASSARFASPSDTQYFGPGTRLTVL.

The J gene is TRBJ2-7, the V gene TRBV21-1; no check of the table's D call, TRBD1, against the DNA was made. TRBV21-1 corresponds to a pseudogene. The CDR3 length is 15 residues. The CDR3 here is CASSLEDRAAYEQYF. CDR3 sequence (DNA): TGTGCCAGCAGCCTGGAAGACAGGGCCGCCTACGAGCAGTACTTC.

This clonotype came up many times. The chain carries TRBV28 and TRBJ1-5; D unresolved. The germline V gene encodes CDR1 MDHEN and CDR2 SYDVKM. V gave up 3 bases and J gave up 2 bases, with 14 bases separating them. This CDR3 spans 16 amino acids. The CDR3 protein is CASSFVSAGGNQPQHF. In DNA form, the CDR3 reads TGTGCCAGCAGTTTTGTCAGCGCAGGTGGCAATCAGCCCCAGCATTTT.

This chain connects TRBV12-3 or TRBV12-4 to TRBJ2-7; no reliable D call. V shed 6 bases and J shed 2 bases, with 14 bases lying between them. CDR3 size: 14 residues. The CDR3 loop is CASSPVGFAYEQYF. For the CDR3, the DNA is TGTGCCAGCAGCCCCGTGGGTTTTGCCTACGAGCAGTACTTC.

Turning to this clonotype: One end of the junction varies from germline; a read error may be responsible. This rearrangement joins TRBV10-3 to TRBJ2-3; 9 nucleotides agree with TRBD2. Germline CDR1 reads ENHRY; CDR2 reads SYGVKD. The CDR3 is 17 residues long. The CDR3 spells CAVSESRVAGATDTQYF. Written as DNA, the CDR3 is TGTGCCGTCAGTGAGTCTCGGGTAGCGGGGGCTACAGATACGCAGTATTTT.

This clonotype showed up just a few times. The chain recombines TRBV10-3 with TRBJ2-3; 7 bases are shared with TRBD1. Germline CDR1 is ENHRY and CDR2 is SYGVKD. The junction had 4 bases not matched to a gene; V was cut back by 5 bases and J by 2 bases. The CDR3 has 14 residues. Here the CDR3 DNA reads TGTGCCATCAGTCCGGACAGGTACACAGATACGCAGTATTTT. This codes for CAISPDRYTDTQYF.

V gene TRBV6-5 combines with J gene TRBJ2-3; 11 bases map to TRBD2. J was trimmed by 6 bases and V by 2 bases; bases with no gene match: 7. The CDR3 consists of 16 residues. CDR1 and CDR2 (germline): MNHEY, SVGAGI. The CDR3 is CASSYPTGTSGDTQYF. CDR3 DNA: TGTGCCAGCAGTTACCCTACCGGGACTAGCGGTGATACGCAGTATTTT.

This clonotype came up a few times. The rearrangement links TRBV27 to TRBJ2-4; 10 nucleotides line up with TRBD2. The DNA end favors TRBJ2-7, so the J call may be wrong. This CDR3 has 17 residues. CDR1 and CDR2 (germline): MNHEY, SMNVEV (reference sequence). The CDR3 protein is CASSVSSGLAGDYEQYF. CDR3 nucleotide sequence: TGTGCCAGCAGTGTAAGCTCGGGGCTAGCGGGAGACTACGAGCAGTACTTC.

Only a few counts were recorded for this clonotype. This sequence joins TRBV29-1 and TRBJ2-1; 7 nucleotides align to TRBD2. CDR1 is SQVTM, CDR2 ANQGSEA, per germline. This CDR3 region has 15 residues. The V gene end was trimmed by 6 bases and the J gene end by 6 bases; junction bases not matched to a gene: 14. CDR3 DNA sequence: TGCAGCGTGACGGGGGGAGCTAGCCCCTTCAATGAGCAGTTCTTC. The encoded protein is CSVTGGASPFNEQFF.

The V call is TRBV7-2, the J call TRBJ2-7; D is unresolved. This CDR3 has 13 amino acids. In germline, CDR1 is SGHTA, CDR2 FQGNSA. With 1 base removed from V and 5 bases from J, the gap between germline ends came to 9 bases. CDR3 sequence: CASSLGTWDEQYF. The CDR3, as DNA: TGTGCCAGCAGCTTAGGGACGTGGGACGAGCAGTACTTC.

This clonotype was picked up one time. The V and J genes are TRBV6-2 or TRBV6-3 and TRBJ2-1, with D possibly matching TRBD2 (5 bases). Germline CDR1 and CDR2: MNHEY and SVGEGT. The CDR3 runs to 15 residues. Deletions cut 6 bases from V and 4 bases from J, with 16 bases between. This chain's CDR3 is CASRPALAEYNEQFF. CDR3 DNA sequence: TGTGCCAGCAGACCGGCCCTAGCTGAGTACAATGAGCAGTTCTTC.

The chain couples TRBV20-1 to TRBJ2-5; a possible D gene is TRBD1 (6 bases). The J call may be faulty, since TRBJ2-7 better matches the DNA end. The CDR3 length is 12 residues. The germline gives CDR1 DFQATT, CDR2 SNEGSKA (reference sequence). CDR3 DNA sequence: TGCAGTGCATACAGGGCGATCTACGAGCAGTACTTC. This encodes CSAYRAIYEQYF.

This clonotype was seen more than once but under ten times. The J gene is TRBJ1-2, the V gene TRBV6-2 or TRBV6-3; weak D call: TRBD1 (6 bases). The CDR3 covers 15 residues. Germline CDR1 is MNHEY and CDR2 is SVGEGT. Deletions cut 5 bases from V and 1 base from J, with 14 bases between. CDR3 sequence (DNA): TGTGCCAGCAGTCCACAGGGCGTTTATAACTATGGCTACACCTTC. Translation gives CASSPQGVYNYGYTF.

The chain links TRBV25-1 to TRBJ1-6; D remains ambiguous. The CDR3 is made up of 14 amino acids. The V gene lost 7 bases and the J gene lost 8 bases, with 15 bases spanning the gap. Germline values: CDR1 MGHDK, CDR2 SYGVNS. The CDR3 region is CASTSGAGDSPLHF. In nucleotides, the CDR3 is TGTGCCAGCACATCGGGAGCCGGGGATTCACCCCTCCACTTT.

This clonotype was seen a handful of times. The chain carries TRBV4-2 and TRBJ2-1, with a possible D match to TRBD1 (5 bases). This CDR3 is built from 12 residues. Germline V lookup: CDR1 LGHNA, CDR2 YNFKEQ. V was shortened by 3 bases and J by 9 bases, with 9 bases between the two germline ends. The CDR3 bases are TGTGCCAGCAGCCATGGGGCGGTTGAGCAGTTCTTC. Its protein is CASSHGAVEQFF.

The chain employs TRBV30 and TRBJ2-4; perhaps TRBD1 as D (5 bases). The J call is doubtful: the DNA matches TRBJ2-7 better. Germline assignment: CDR1 GTSNPN and CDR2 SVGIG (reference sequence). The CDR3 totals 14 residues. The CDR3 nucleotides read TGTGCCTGGAGTGTACGGGTCAGGGCAGACGAGCAGTACTTC. This gives the protein CAWSVRVRADEQYF.

This clonotype was recorded a few times. V and J are TRBV6-6 and TRBJ2-1, with 7 bases aligning to TRBD2. Germline lookup yields CDR1 MNHNY and CDR2 SVGAGI (reference sequence). V dropped 5 bases and J dropped 9; count of bases not matched to a gene: 4. The CDR3 extends over 12 amino acids. For the CDR3, the DNA is TGTGCCAGCAGTCCCGGGACTATTGAGCAGTTCTTC. Protein: CASSPGTIEQFF.

The chain uses TRBV6-2 or TRBV6-3 and TRBJ2-7; D is ambiguous. TRBJ2-5 explains the end of the DNA better; the J call may be wrong. The CDR3 contains 12 residues. Germline V CDR1 and CDR2: MNHEY, SVGEGT. In DNA, the CDR3 is TGTGCCAGCAACTCCGTTGGGGAGACCCAGTACTTC. Protein sequence: CASNSVGETQYF.

V gene TRBV6-2 or TRBV6-3 combines with J gene TRBJ2-3, with TRBD1 matching 12 bases. The CDR3 runs 18 residues. V trimming: 2 bases; J trimming: 6 bases; junction bases outside the gene matches: 12. Germline CDR1 reads MNHEY; CDR2 reads SVGEGT. CDR3 sequence reads: CASSYTIRGQGASDTQYF. In nucleotides, the CDR3 is TGTGCCAGCAGTTACACTATCCGGGGACAGGGGGCATCGGATACGCAGTATTTT.

V gene TRBV6-5 combines with J gene TRBJ2-1, with 14 bases fitting TRBD2. The CDR3 has 17 residues. V shed 4 bases and J 10 bases; nucleotides not matched to a gene: 12. Germline CDR1 is MNHEY and CDR2 is SVGAGI. CDR3 amino acids: CASSLRWGLAGVGEQFF. The CDR3 coding sequence is TGTGCCAGCAGTTTGAGATGGGGACTAGCGGGAGTGGGGGAGCAGTTCTTC.

V gene TRBV12-5 combines with J gene TRBJ2-7; D remains unclear. Trimming took 0 bases from V and 5 from J, leaving 2 bases between them. This CDR3 region has 11 residues. Germline V gene lookup returns CDR1 LGHNT and CDR2 FRNRAP. CDR3 bases: TGTGCTAGTGGTTTGGTCAACGAGCAGTACTTC. Protein product: CASGLVNEQYF.

V gene TRBV10-2 combines with J gene TRBJ1-2, with D tentatively TRBD1 (6 bases). V lost 5 bases, J lost 2 bases, and 12 bases lay in between. The CDR3 loop spans 14 amino acids. CDR1 is WSHSY, CDR2 SAAADI, per germline. As DNA, the CDR3 is TGCGCCAGCAGTTCCATCACAGGGAACTATGGCTACACCTTC. This sequence encodes CASSSITGNYGYTF.

In its sample, this clonotype was seen a few times. The chain links TRBV6-5 to TRBJ2-5, with TRBD2 matching 7 bases. The trim removed 2 bases at V and 5 bases at J, leaving 11 bases unmatched. The CDR3 loop spans 16 amino acids. Germline loops: CDR1 MNHEY, CDR2 SVGAGI. CDR3 in DNA: TGTGCCAGCAGTTACGCTAAAGGATCCGGGGGGGAGACCCAGTACTTC. Its translation: CASSYAKGSGGETQYF.

This clonotype has a handful of counts. The chain has TRBV10-3 and TRBJ1-5; D perhaps matches TRBD1 (5 bases). This CDR3 spans 16 amino acids. Germline values: CDR1 ENHRY, CDR2 SYGVKD. Trimming pared 0 bases from V and 1 base from J, leaving 10 bases between. CDR3 sequence reads: CAISESRVWSNQPQHF. The CDR3 region has the DNA TGTGCCATCAGTGAGTCCAGGGTTTGGAGCAATCAGCCCCAGCATTTT.

To note about this clonotype: This clone may be a read error of a much larger clone one base away. The rearrangement links TRBV4-3 to TRBJ2-4, with 7 nucleotides matching TRBD2. Germline CDR1 and CDR2: LGHNA and YSLEER. The CDR3 has 15 residues. The CDR3 region is CASSQDRLAKDIQYF. In nucleotides, the CDR3 is TGCGCCAGCAGCCAGGACCGACTAGCCAAAGACATTCAGTACTTC.

The V gene is TRBV4-3, the J gene TRBJ2-1; D is undetermined. V shed 2 bases and J shed 4 bases, with 12 bases lying between them. The CDR3 runs to 15 residues. CDR1 LGHNA and CDR2 YSLEER come from the germline V gene. Here the CDR3 DNA reads TGCGCCAGCAGCCAACGCCGAGGACCTTACAATGAGCAGTTCTTC. Protein: CASSQRRGPYNEQFF.

The chain links TRBV5-1 to TRBJ2-7; 13 bases fit TRBD2. This CDR3 region has 15 residues. Germline V gene data show CDR1 as SGHRS and CDR2 as YFSETQ. Unmatched junction bases numbered 5, after V lost 3 bases and J lost 5 bases. The CDR3 nucleotides read TGCGCCAGCAGCTCCGGGACTAGCGGGATAAACGAGCAGTACTTC. As protein: CASSSGTSGINEQYF. The variable domain in full, with the rest retrieved from reference TRBV5-1 and TRBJ2-7, is KAGVTQTPRYLIKTRGQQVTLSCSPISGHRSVSWYQQTPGQGLQFLFEYFSETQRNKGNFPGRFSGRQFSNSRSEMNVSTLELGDSALYLCASSSGTSGINEQYFGPGTRLTVT.